This T cell receptor (beta chain) was obtained from a study of vaccination effects on CD4 cells after COVID-19 (dated by TCRdb to between 2021 and 2024). With respect to the entire study: Two doses of either the BNT162b2 or the mRNA-1273 mRNA SARS-CoV-2 vaccine were administered to participants. The study compared SARS-CoV-2 spike-specific CD4+ TCR repertoires before and after mRNA vaccination in COVID-19 convalescent patients and infection-naive vaccine recipients. Altogether, nine to ten COVID-19 convalescent patients and 4 SARS-CoV-2-naive healthy vaccine recipients made up the full study. The Oncomine TCR Beta short-read assay on an Illumina iSeq 100 was used to sequence cultures from other donors in the study.

In the ViraFEST assay, PBMC were stimulated with viral peptide pools, and antigen-specific CD4+ T cell clonotypes were then identified by expansion using TCR sequencing. After 10 days of culture, CD4+ T cells were isolated with the EasySep CD4+ T cell isolation kit. None of the healthy vaccine recipients had a prior SARS-CoV-2 infection, which was confirmed by nucleocapsid antibody tests that came back negative both before and after vaccination. Some 1.9 million PBMC per well were cultured with approximately 10 ug/ml peptides in IMDM containing about 5% human AB serum, 8.5 to 10 IU/ml IL-2 and gentamicin. On days 3 and 7, half of the culture medium was replaced with fresh IL-2-containing medium. Unless noted otherwise, every peptide stimulation condition was cultured in triplicate wells. PBMC were separated from whole blood using Ficoll-Paque Plus gradient centrifugation and were then either cryopreserved at -140C or used fresh. The overlapping peptide pools covered the spike proteins of SARS-CoV-2 and of the common cold coronaviruses HCoV-NL63, HCoV-OC43 and HCoV-229E. Genomic DNA was extracted from cultured CD4+ T cells with the QIAamp micro DNA kit.

This clone was detected once. Which antigen it targets is not known. Nothing much larger sits one base from this clone, and base qualities are not available. Sequences LNHNV (CDR1) and YYDKDF (CDR2) are obtained from the germline V gene (reference sequence). The CDR3 starts with the cysteine, ends with the phenylalanine, and has 13 residues. The DNA shown is the 39-base CDR3, in frame from base 1. A distance of 6 bases separates the germline ends of V and J, which lose 1 base and 5 bases respectively. The library relied on the immunoSEQ multiplex PCR assay. DNA from the cultured, isolated CD4+ T cells was subjected to TCR beta CDR3 sequencing. From the authors' description of their analysis: Non-productive TCR sequences were discarded, and reads were trimmed to the CDR3 region, with only CDR3s of 7 or more amino acids retained. The MANAFEST web app was used to identify antigen-specific clonotypes by comparing expansion in peptide wells with expansion in reference cultures. Positive clones required FDR<0.05 expansion versus reference and all other wells, odds ratio above 5, and frequency above 0.1% in two replicate wells. Cross-reactive clonotypes were defined as significantly expanded in SARS-CoV-2 spike wells and in at least one common cold coronavirus spike condition. Using the stringdist R package, CDR3 similarity was measured by Levenshtein distance, and unrooted trees were constructed with ape in R 3.6.1. Here the immuneACCESS table is served through TCRdb, limited to in-frame sequences with V and J called. Missing clones are a known gap in these copies; in checked studies unresolved V genes cover under half, and the rest lacks a known reason. V, J and clone size are those of that table, while D and trimming were read from the DNA. The sample has tens of thousands of clones on record, 80% of them singletons. Of the sample, 10% to 15% is held by the ten largest clones.

General conclusions and limits of the study: Among healthy vaccine recipients, nearly all vaccine-induced clones were SARS-CoV-2 mono-reactive, and only 1 of 255 was cross-reactive with common cold coronaviruses. Only a small number of convalescent patients were included, and no early post-infection timepoints were available, which limited the study. At late post-vaccination timepoints, both infection-induced and vaccine-induced clones showed marked clonal contraction, consistent with waning T cell responses.

The sample in question was CD4+ T cells from PBMCs cultured with SARS-CoV-2 spike peptides, obtained before COVID-19 vaccination. The label giving this sample's cell subset or site can be read as: SARS-CoV-2 spike overlapping peptide pool stimulation. The receptor chain draws on TRBV15 and TRBJ1-5, with no D gene named confidently. This clonotype originated in a human donor who received a COVID-19 vaccine. The sequence in DNA is TGTGCCACCAGCAGAGTTCCTGATCAGCCCCAGCATTTT. The resulting protein is CATSRVPDQPQHF.